This T cell receptor beta chain is from a study of response to subunit inactivated influenza vaccine (dated by TCRdb to 2016 to 2018). For the wider study: Deep quantitative profiling of the T cell receptor repertoire was used in the study to follow responses to a trivalent subunit inactivated influenza vaccine.

Broad study findings and their caveats: According to the authors, only a limited number of new T cells may be recruited by each seasonal influenza vaccination.

The library came from RT-PCR. TCRdb shows the sequencer as Illumina HiSeq 2500. TCRdb trimmed the raw reads at Q25, called clones with MiXCR and kept productive beta chains. One record per CDR3 amino acid sequence lists the most common genes and DNA. The sample table shows roughly 790,000 distinct CDR3 sequences, and 21% are seen once. Of the sample, roughly 10% falls within the top ten clones. The CDR3, cysteine through phenylalanine, is 16 amino acids long. The DNA shown is the 48-base CDR3, in frame from base 1. V drops 5 bases and J drops 3 bases, leaving 17 bases in between. CDR1 and CDR2 (SEHNR, FQNEAQ) derive from the germline V gene (reference sequence). In the case of this clonotype: Which antigen it targets is not known. Per-base qualities were not stored, and no clone one base away is much larger.

This receptor chain uses TRBV7-9 and TRBJ2-1; the D element might be TRBD1 or TRBD2, as each aligns at 7 bases. This clonotype originated in a man aged 50 to 60 who received an inactivated influenza vaccine. Donor details come from another sample of the same person, matched by shared clones. Sequencing was performed on PBMCs from blood, taken 4 to 6 days after vaccination. The nucleotide sequence reads as follows: TGTGCCAGCAGCCCTACCGCGGGGGACAGCTACAATGAGCAGTTCTTC. Its amino acids are CASSPTAGDSYNEQFF.